This TCR beta chain was documented in a study of siplizumab effects on memory and regulatory T cells (dated by TCRdb to about 2019). Some background on the complete study: The effect of the anti-CD2 antibody siplizumab on alloreactive T-cell subsets was examined in allogeneic mixed lymphocyte reactions constructed from human PBMCs. The research as a whole found: Among mappable alloreactive CD4+ clones, the Treg-derived fraction averaged about 70% with siplizumab versus approximately 27% in control reactions. Because sequences below about 10^-5 frequency were poorly captured, only a minor fraction of alloreactive clones could be mapped to unstimulated subsets. A naive or memory phenotype could not be assigned to roughly 75-96% of proliferating CD4+ or CD8+ clones. Compared with memory T cells, unstimulated naive T cells appeared more diverse, and naive cells seemed to make a substantial contribution to the alloresponse. Siplizumab significantly lowered the cumulative frequency of alloreactive sequences that could be traced to unstimulated CD4+ memory T cells. The suppressive function of proliferating Tregs from siplizumab cultures was not functionally confirmed.

Libraries were prepared through the immunoSEQ multiplex PCR assay. Approximately 10^5 TCR templates per sample were assayed on the deep sequencing platform. Genomic DNA extracted from sorted T cells was used for TCRbeta CDR3 sequencing. Per the original workflow: Clonal analysis of TCRbeta CDR3 data was done in the R programming language. Comparing unstimulated samples against CFSE-low samples taken after the reaction was how alloreactive CD4+ and CD8+ clones were defined. Alloreactive CD4+ clones were assigned to regulatory or non-regulatory origin by matching sequences to sorted unstimulated Treg and non-Treg repertoires. What TCRdb holds here is the immuneACCESS table cut down to in-frame rearrangements. Part of the clones is not present; checked against another copy, under half of the missing clones reflect an unresolved V gene, and the others are unexplained. The V and J calls and clone size were taken over from that table, and D and trimming were inferred from the DNA. Recorded for this sample are 60,000 to 80,000 clones; 75% to 90% of them occurred a single time. The ten largest make up around 3.8% of the sample.

Additional sequencing covered unstimulated subsets from a few donor pairs, namely CD8+ effector memory, CD4+ naive, CD8+ TEMRA, CD4+ memory and CD8+ naive. Sorted unstimulated T cells and proliferating T cells recovered from mixed lymphocyte reactions were subjected to TCRbeta CDR3 sequencing. Fresh whole blood from more than 9 HLA-typed healthy donors served as the source for isolating PBMCs. About this clone: Its cognate antigen has yet to be identified. The record has no base qualities; no much larger clone is one base away.

Material: memory CD4+ T cells sorted from blood. The intended sense of this specimen's cell subset or site label: unstimulated CD4+ memory T cells. This receptor was taken from a human donor in good health.

The CDR3 region reads CASSPPPGEALSYEQYF. The sequenced DNA is TGTGCCAGCTCACCACCTCCGGGGGAGGCCCTGTCCTACGAGCAGTACTTC. The sequence links TRBV18 to TRBJ2-7; the best D guess is TRBD2, with 6 bases matching. Trimming at the junction amounts to 0 bases on V and 1 base on J, and the germline ends lie 16 bases apart. Including the terminal cysteine and phenylalanine, the CDR3 comprises 17 residues. The kept DNA is CDR3 alone, 51 bases in frame from the first base. Looking up the germline V gene yields CDR1 KGHSH and CDR2 LQKENI.